This entry concerns a single T cell receptor (beta chain). The antigen is unknown. This sample includes further DNA sequences coding for the same CDR3. Measured with immunoSEQ multiplex PCR; TCRdb has only the in-frame clones, and not every one. This sample yields approximately 65,000 clones, of which approximately 91% are seen a single time; more than 0.55% belongs to the top ten. The sample is drawn from a study of stem cell transplantation in POMP-related autoinflammatory disease. Study overall: Neutrophil and platelet engraftment from the graft donor was 100% through one year after transplant.

With 0 bases removed from V and 3 bases from J, the gap between germline ends came to 4 bases. CDR1 SGHRS and CDR2 YFSETQ come from the germline V gene. CDR3 length: 12 residues. PRAID featured immunodeficiency plus autoinflammation. Study observations and caveats: Unique TRB V-J gene pairings were limited in number in patients with PRAID.

The V call is TRBV5-1, the J call TRBJ2-7; D remains unclear. The sample here was CD4+ T cells from PBMCs, taken after stem cell transplantation. The sequence derives from a human patient with POMP-related autoinflammation and immune dysregulation (PRAID). The T cells may come from the graft donor. The CDR3 region is CASSLEGYEQYF. The CDR3, as DNA: TGCGCCAGCAGCTTGGAGGGCTACGAGCAGTACTTC.